This T cell receptor (beta chain) is from a study of T cell responses to AZD1222 COVID-19 vaccine (dated by TCRdb to about 2021). Regarding the study in general: TCR sequencing covered some 250 trial participants: 200 to 210 given two doses of AZD1222 and 26 given two doses of MenACWY control vaccine. Trial participants were enrolled into age subgroups of 18-55, 56-69 and 70-plus years, which contained 148, 28 and 57 TCR-sequenced participants, respectively. Beyond this particular receptor, the publication reports: Reportedly, close to half of the unique spike-specific TCRs recognized epitopes lying outside the regions that are mutated in the B.1.351 and B.1.1.7 variants. Vaccine-associated CD4 TCRs spanned the whole spike protein, with dominant responses in regions 160-218 and 743-854. Participants were mostly white British and included more females than males, and it was suggested by the authors that clonal diversity may have been underestimated. Because no day 14 peak-response samples were available, repertoires were characterized only after the peak T cell response. Spike-specific TCR breadth and depth rose significantly after two AZD1222 doses compared with day 0 and with MenACWY recipients. Conclusions about previously exposed vaccinees were limited because only a handful of AZD1222 recipients were SARS-CoV-2 seropositive at baseline. The 56-69-year group was small, and its depth increase did not reach significance, likely because of low power.

The CDR3 regions of human TCRbeta chains were subjected to immunosequencing. The published analysis was carried out like this. TCRs in the repertoires were matched against a reference library of SARS-CoV-2-specific TCRs that had been generated with the MIRA antigen-specificity platform. Breadth was defined as the fraction of unique TCRs that were SARS-CoV-2-associated. Depth was defined as the fraction of total T cells that were SARS-CoV-2-associated. Using the MIRA data, each spike-specific TCR was assigned both to the spike region to which the TCR was reactive and to a CD4 or CD8 class. Log10-transformed breadth and depth values were compared by one-way ANOVA with Sidak's multiple comparisons tests. TCRdb re-hosts the immuneACCESS table, in-frame sequences only. Its copies lack some clones; in the studies checked, an unresolved V gene accounts for under half of them, and the cause for the rest is not known. That table gives V, J and clone size, and the DNA gave D and trimming. Counted in this sample were roughly 160,000 clones; roughly 90% of them appeared once. About 4.3% of the sample goes to the ten largest clones.

Remarks on this clone: Its binding antigen is unknown. Base qualities were left out, and no much larger clone turns up one base away.

Relative to germline, V is missing 8 bases and J is missing 5 bases, with 7 bases of the junction outside any gene match. The CDR3 spans 14 residues, from the cysteine through the phenylalanine. The sequence is cut down to CDR3 DNA, 42 bases in frame from base 1. According to the germline V gene, CDR1 reads SGHAT and CDR2 reads FQNNGV. This sample's time point label indicates: about 28 days (+/-7) after the second vaccine dose. AZD1222 recipients given second doses at about 4 weeks or at about 12 weeks were pooled, since spike-specific TCR depth and breadth were not found to differ between the two schedules. Vaccinee samples came from UK trials COV001 and COV002, including a single-blind randomized controlled phase 2/3 trial of AZD1222 (ChAdOx1 nCoV-19) in healthy adults. For TCRbeta chain sequencing, PBMC samples were collected from trial participants at day 0 and at day 28 after the second dose.

Sequencing used peripheral blood, obtained 28 days after the second AZD1222 dose. This clonotype was sampled from an adult who received the AZD1222 COVID-19 vaccine. This receptor chain uses TRBV11-2 and TRBJ2-5, with 11 central nucleotides matching TRBD2. The CDR3 has the sequence CASGPTSGAETQYF. The DNA reads TGTGCCAGCGGACCGACTAGCGGGGCTGAGACCCAGTACTTC. When the CDR3 is completed using the reference TRBV11-2 and TRBJ2-5 genes on either side, the full variable domain is EAGVAQSPRYKIIEKRQSVAFWCNPISGHATLYWYQQILGQGPKLLIQFQNNGVVDDSQLPKDRFSAERLKGVDSTLKIQPAKLEDSAVYLCASGPTSGAETQYFGPGTRLLVL.